This TCR beta chain was sequenced in a study of blood T cells in healthy people across ages. For the study at large: Capturing about one barcoded beta molecule per two T cells was achieved by template switching.

Concerning this clonotype: Its antigen is currently unknown.

The CDR3 consists of 19 residues. V was trimmed by 0 bases and J by 1 base, leaving 21 bases between them. Germline V lookup: CDR1 MGHRA, CDR2 YSYEKL. Study outcomes and limitations: With age, beta diversity per million T cells declined roughly linearly, significantly by approximately 41. Researchers report that TCR beta diversity correlated strongly with naive T cell percentage.

Together with a sample-barcoded 5' primer, a J-beta primer mix was included in a second PCR lasting roughly 7 to 11 cycles. TCRdb itself ran the 5' RACE reads through MiXCR, one entry per CDR3 protein. Of approximately 320,000 distinct CDR3 sequences detected, about 25% appear once; the ten largest clones hold 29%. This TCR derives from a woman between 70 and 85 years old in good health. The chain employs TRBV4-1 and TRBJ1-1; D call uncertain. Input material: blood. CDR3 nucleotide sequence: TGCGCCAGCAGCCAAGATCATTCGGACGCAAGAGGGAAGAACACTGAAGCTTTCTTT. Protein sequence: CASSQDHSDARGKNTEAFF.